This passage covers 22 T cell receptor beta chains from one sample sequenced in a study of blood T cell repertoires in COVID-19. Profiled with immunoSEQ multiplex PCR; TCRdb holds only in-frame clones, not every one. The sample contains about 670,000 clones, 80% to 90% of which appear only once. Sample: peripheral blood. These receptors were obtained from a woman aged 18-30 years with acute or convalescent COVID-19.

The chain has TRBV10-3 and TRBJ1-2; TRBD1 matches at 7 bases. The germline gives CDR1 ENHRY, CDR2 SYGVKD. V was pared by 3 bases and J by 2 bases, with 3 bases of the junction left unmatched. The CDR3 is 14 residues long. The chain's CDR3 is CAISDWGQNYGYTF. CDR3 coding DNA: TGTGCCATCAGTGACTGGGGACAGAACTATGGCTACACCTTC.

In this sample, this clone turned up once. The chain combines TRBV27 with TRBJ1-2; 10 positions agree with TRBD1. CDR3 length equals 14 residues. Germline CDR1 reads MNHEY; CDR2 reads SMNVEV (reference sequence). V gave up 5 bases and J gave up 7 bases; unmatched junction bases: 7. The CDR3 DNA reads TGTGCCAGCAGTCTCGCGACAGGGGGCTTTGGCTACACCTTC. It specifies CASSLATGGFGYTF.

The chain employs TRBV6-1 and TRBJ2-7; 9 bases agree with TRBD1. Unmatched junction bases numbered 5, after V lost 0 bases and J lost 2 bases. Germline V gene data show CDR1 as MNHNS and CDR2 as SASEGT. This CDR3 contains 16 residues. CDR3 amino acids: CASSEAHGTGPYEQYF. The DNA for the CDR3 is TGTGCCAGCAGTGAAGCGCACGGGACAGGGCCCTACGAGCAGTACTTC.

V usage is TRBV5-1 and J usage is TRBJ1-5; 7 nucleotides match TRBD1. CDR1 is SGHRS, CDR2 YFSETQ, per germline. Trimming removed 1 base from V and 5 bases from J; junction bases left unmatched: 3. This CDR3 has 14 amino acids. The CDR3 region is CASSLQGGDQPQHF. The CDR3 DNA follows: TGCGCCAGCAGCTTGCAGGGGGGTGATCAGCCCCAGCATTTT.

V gene TRBV7-3 combines with J gene TRBJ2-3, with unresolved D. Trimming removed 3 bases at V and 4 bases at J, with 8 bases between. The V gene's germline CDR1 is SGHTA and CDR2 FQGTGA. The CDR3 runs 13 residues. CDR3 loop: CASSFGEADTQYF. In DNA form, the CDR3 reads TGTGCCAGCAGCTTCGGCGAGGCAGATACGCAGTATTTT.

The gene calls are TRBV7-2 and TRBJ2-7; maybe TRBD1 (6 bases). The CDR3 length is 13 residues. V lost 1 base and J 6 bases, leaving 10 bases between the germline ends. Germline V CDR1 and CDR2: SGHTA, FQGNSA. This chain's CDR3 is CASSLGTAREQYF. The CDR3 DNA reads TGTGCCAGCAGCTTAGGGACAGCTCGCGAGCAGTACTTC.

The DNA for the CDR3 is TGCGCCAGCAGTACTTCTAACTATGGCTACACCTTC. It specifies CASSTSNYGYTF. The J gene is TRBJ1-2, the V gene TRBV5-1, with unresolved D. V was pared by 5 bases and J by 0 bases, with 5 bases between. The germline V gene has CDR1 SGHRS and CDR2 YFSETQ. This CDR3 is built from 12 residues.

V is TRBV27 and J is TRBJ1-2; D remains unclear. V lost 3 bases and J 5 bases, leaving 10 bases between the germline ends. The CDR3 spans 13 residues. The germline V gene encodes CDR1 MNHEY and CDR2 SMNVEV (reference sequence). CDR3: CASSFSDWYGYTF. CDR3 in DNA: TGTGCCAGCAGTTTCTCCGACTGGTATGGCTACACCTTC.

This clone occurred once. In DNA, the CDR3 is TGTGCCAGCAGCTTATTGGCATCGGGACAGGAGGAGGGCTACGGCTACACCTTC. It codes for CASSLLASGQEEGYGYTF. The rearrangement joins TRBV11-3 to TRBJ1-2; TRBD1 aligns across 8 bases. The CDR3 runs to 18 residues. The germline V gene encodes CDR1 SGHNT and CDR2 YENEEA. The V and J ends lost 2 bases and 8 bases, in that order; junction bases with no gene match: 19.

This chain links TRBV27 with TRBJ2-7; D unresolved. The CDR3 extends over 13 amino acids. Germline CDR1 reads MNHEY; CDR2 reads SMNVEV (reference sequence). Trimming left V 2 bases short and J 1 base short, with 6 bases between. In DNA form, the CDR3 reads TGTGCCAGCAGTTTAACCCTATCCTACGAGCAGTACTTC. Protein product: CASSLTLSYEQYF.

The CDR3 DNA reads TGTGCCACCAGTGACACGACAGGGAATGGCTACACCTTC. As protein: CATSDTTGNGYTF. V and J are TRBV24-1 and TRBJ1-2; TRBD1 agrees at 7 bases. With V trimmed by 4 bases and J by 6 bases, 4 bases remained unmatched. This CDR3 is built from 13 residues. Germline CDR1 and CDR2: KGHDR and SFDVKD.

J is TRBJ2-5 and V is TRBV5-4; D call uncertain. V lost 0 bases and J 1 base, leaving 7 bases between the germline ends. Germline V gives CDR1 SGHNT, CDR2 YYREEE (reference sequence). The length of the CDR3 is 14 residues. In DNA, the CDR3 is TGTGCCAGCAGCTTGGCCAGAAGCCAAGAGACCCAGTACTTC. This encodes CASSLARSQETQYF.

This chain joins TRBV7-9 and TRBJ2-7; TRBD1 is a possible D gene (5 bases). The CDR3 has 14 residues. Trimming removed 5 bases at V and 6 bases at J, with 17 bases between. CDR1 is SEHNR, CDR2 FQNEAQ, per germline (reference sequence). For the CDR3, the DNA is TGTGCCAGCAGCCCCCAGCGACAGTCCGGCGAGCAGTACTTC. It is translated as CASSPQRQSGEQYF.

The V and J genes are TRBV4-1 and TRBJ1-4, with TRBD1 matching 9 bases. V shed 2 bases and J 10 bases; nucleotides not matched to a gene: 14. The length of the CDR3 is 17 residues. CDR1 is MGHRA, CDR2 YSYEKL, per germline. The CDR3 spells CASSQISLDRGRGKLFF. CDR3 bases: TGCGCCAGCAGCCAAATTTCTCTAGACAGGGGGAGAGGAAAACTGTTTTTT.

This chain links TRBV7-9 with TRBJ2-1; D might be TRBD1 (6 bases). The CDR3 has 15 residues. Trimming shortened V by 6 bases and J by 4 bases, and 16 bases separated the two germline ends. Germline V gene sequence: CDR1 SEHNR, CDR2 FQNEAQ (reference sequence). CDR3 sequence (DNA): TGTGCCAGCAGTTACAGGGCCTCCTCGTACAATGAGCAGTTCTTC. Encoded protein: CASSYRASSYNEQFF.

This clone has only one observation. V gene TRBV9 combines with J gene TRBJ1-1; D may be TRBD1 (5 bases). The CDR3 consists of 14 residues. Germline CDR1 and CDR2: SGDLS and YYNGEE. The V end lost 1 base, the J end lost 5 bases, and 12 bases lay between the germline ends. The CDR3 sequence is CASSVKVAGTEAFF. CDR3 in DNA: TGTGCCAGCAGCGTAAAGGTCGCAGGGACTGAAGCTTTCTTT. The full variable domain, rest sourced from reference TRBV9 and TRBJ1-1, is DSGVTQTPKHLITATGQRVTLRCSPRSGDLSVYWYQQSLDQGLQFLIQYYNGEERAKGNILERFSAQQFPDLHSELNLSSLELGDSALYFCASSVKVAGTEAFFGQGTRLTVV.

The rearrangement uses TRBV2 and TRBJ2-2; tentative D call: TRBD2 (5 bases). Looked up from germline, CDR1 is SNHLY and CDR2 is FYNNEI. The V end lost 6 bases, the J end lost 6 bases, and 8 bases lay between the germline ends. The CDR3 runs to 12 residues. The CDR3 reads CASREGSGELFF. The CDR3 coding sequence is TGTGCCAGCAGAGAGGGCTCCGGGGAGCTGTTTTTT.

This chain connects TRBV19 to TRBJ1-1, with TRBD1 matching over 8 bases. After removal of 6 bases from V and 5 bases from J, the junction contained 5 bases not matched to a gene. Germline CDR1 is LNHDA and CDR2 is SQIVND (reference sequence). The CDR3 length is 13 residues. The CDR3 sequence: CASRTTGATEAFF. The CDR3 DNA reads as TGTGCCAGTAGGACGACAGGGGCGACTGAAGCTTTCTTT. Based on the CDR3 plus reference TRBV19 and TRBJ1-1, the full variable domain is DGGITQSPKYLFRKEGQNVTLSCEQNLNHDAMYWYRQDPGQGLRLIYYSQIVNDFQKGDIAEGYSVSREKKESFPLTVTSAQKNPTAFYLCASRTTGATEAFFGQGTRLTVV.

V gene TRBV3-1 (or the pseudogene TRBV3-2) combines with J gene TRBJ1-3; D perhaps matches TRBD1 (6 bases). This CDR3 has 16 residues. Trimming stripped 6 bases from V and 0 bases from J, with 15 bases between. Germline V lookup: CDR1 LGHDT, CDR2 YNNKEL (reference sequence). The CDR3 loop reads CASRHATGSSGNTIYF. The CDR3 bases are TGTGCCAGCAGGCATGCTACAGGGAGCTCTGGAAACACCATATATTTT.

CDR3 in amino acids: CATHSGRRRTDTQYF. The DNA for the CDR3 is TGTGCCACCCATTCCGGCAGGCGACGCACAGATACGCAGTATTTT. The J gene is TRBJ2-3, the V gene TRBV6-5; no clear D gene. Trimming removed 10 bases at V and 1 base at J, with 18 bases between. Per the germline V gene, CDR1 is MNHEY and CDR2 is SVGAGI. The CDR3 consists of 15 residues.

The chain recombines TRBV6-6 with TRBJ1-5; maybe TRBD1 (5 bases). This CDR3 is built from 16 residues. Trimming cost V 7 bases and J 0 bases, with 16 bases left between them. Germline CDR1 MNHNY, CDR2 SVGAGI (reference sequence). CDR3 sequence: CASIAGMLYSNQPQHF. CDR3 coding DNA: TGTGCCAGCATCGCAGGGATGCTATATAGCAATCAGCCCCAGCATTTT.

This chain links TRBV19 with TRBJ1-1; D not certain. Germline V lookup: CDR1 LNHDA, CDR2 SQIVND (reference sequence). V was cut by 5 bases and J by 1 base, with 11 bases left in between. This CDR3 is built from 14 residues. CDR3 DNA sequence: TGTGCCAGTAGTCGGTCTCGGGGGAACACTGAAGCTTTCTTT. Translated: CASSRSRGNTEAFF.